The TCR beta chain described here comes from a study of blood T cell repertoires in COVID-19. About the research overall: PBMCs, B-cell-depleted T cells, or T cells were the source of the cDNA or gDNA that made up the material.

The CDR3 runs to 14 residues. CDR1 is SEHNR, CDR2 FQNEAQ, per germline (reference sequence). With 4 bases clipped from V and 11 bases from J, the junction kept 6 bases outside the gene matches. Generated by immunoSEQ multiplex PCR, the TCRdb table keeps only in-frame clones and is missing some. The sample carries 290,000 or so clones, 75% to 95% recorded once. The receptor comes from a woman between 25 and 40 years old who had recovered from COVID-19. This sequence joins TRBV7-9 and TRBJ1-6; 9 positions agree with TRBD1. The sample was PBMCs or T cells enriched from blood (not recorded which). The CDR3 region is CASSSTGTGTPLHF. The CDR3 region has the DNA TGTGCCAGCAGCTCAACCGGGACAGGGACACCCCTCCACTTT.